This T cell receptor beta chain originates from a study of T cells in Graves' hyperthyroidism and ophthalmopathy. Study results and limitations: Also found in blood were most expanded thyroid clonotypes above 0.001.

Researchers amplified the TCR beta CDR3 regions from RNA transcripts. The TCR CDR3 first-round RT-PCR relied on the HTBI primer set. TCRdb itself ran the multiplex PCR reads through MiXCR, one entry per CDR3 protein. The sample carries some 300,000 distinct CDR3 sequences, 13% recorded once. About this clonotype itself: Its antigen is not identified.

Sample: blood. The source of this sequence is a woman aged 25 to 39 with Graves' hyperthyroidism that later progressed to Graves' ophthalmopathy.

The CDR3 protein is CASSLRDYTQYF. In nucleotides, the CDR3 is TGTGCCAGCAGCTTAAGGGACTATACGCAGTATTTT. The chain joins TRBV7-9 to TRBJ2-3; D perhaps matches TRBD2 (6 bases). The germline gives CDR1 SEHNR, CDR2 FQNEAQ (reference sequence). CDR3 size: 12 residues. V was trimmed by 2 bases and J by 7 bases, leaving 7 bases between them.